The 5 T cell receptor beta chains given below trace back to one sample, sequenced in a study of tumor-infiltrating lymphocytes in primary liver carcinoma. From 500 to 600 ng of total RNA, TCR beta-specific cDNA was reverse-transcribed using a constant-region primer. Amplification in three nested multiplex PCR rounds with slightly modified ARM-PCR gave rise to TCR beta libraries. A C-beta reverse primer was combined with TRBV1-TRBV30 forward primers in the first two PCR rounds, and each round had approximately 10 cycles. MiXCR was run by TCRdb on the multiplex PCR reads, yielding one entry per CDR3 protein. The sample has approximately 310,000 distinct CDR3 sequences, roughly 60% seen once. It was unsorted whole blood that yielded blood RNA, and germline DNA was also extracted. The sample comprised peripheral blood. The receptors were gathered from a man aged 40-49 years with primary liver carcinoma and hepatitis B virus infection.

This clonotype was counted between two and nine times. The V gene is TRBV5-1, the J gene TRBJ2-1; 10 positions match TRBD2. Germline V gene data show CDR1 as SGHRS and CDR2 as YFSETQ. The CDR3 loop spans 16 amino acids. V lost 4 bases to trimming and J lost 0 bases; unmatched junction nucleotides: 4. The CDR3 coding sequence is TGCGCCAGCAGCGTGGGACTAGCGCCCTCCTACAATGAGCAGTTCTTC. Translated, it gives CASSVGLAPSYNEQFF.

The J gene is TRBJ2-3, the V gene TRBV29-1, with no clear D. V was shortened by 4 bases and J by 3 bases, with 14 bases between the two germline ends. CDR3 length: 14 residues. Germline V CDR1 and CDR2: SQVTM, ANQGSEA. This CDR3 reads CSVAWGNGTDTQYF. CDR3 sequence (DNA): TGCAGCGTTGCTTGGGGTAACGGAACAGATACGCAGTATTTT.

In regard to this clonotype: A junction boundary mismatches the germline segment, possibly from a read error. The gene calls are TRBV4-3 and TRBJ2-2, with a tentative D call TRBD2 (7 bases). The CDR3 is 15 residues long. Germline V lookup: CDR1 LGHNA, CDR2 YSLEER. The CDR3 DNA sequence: TGCGCCAGCAACCAAGATCGGGGGGACACCGGGAAGCTGTTTTTT. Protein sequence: CASNQDRGDTGKLFF.

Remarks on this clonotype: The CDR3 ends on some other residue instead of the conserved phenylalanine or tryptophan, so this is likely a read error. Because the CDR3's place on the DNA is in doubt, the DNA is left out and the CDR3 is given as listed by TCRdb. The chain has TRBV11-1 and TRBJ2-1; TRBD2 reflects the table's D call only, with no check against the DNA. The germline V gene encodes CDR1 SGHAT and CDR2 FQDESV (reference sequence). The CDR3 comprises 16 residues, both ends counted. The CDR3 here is CASSLRLAGGLDERFL.

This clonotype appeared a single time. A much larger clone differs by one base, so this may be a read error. The CDR3 coding sequence is TGTGCCAGCAGCAAGCAGGGGCGCTTGGCTGGCTACACCTTC. Translation: CASSKQGRLAGYTF. The chain is built from TRBV12-3 or TRBV12-4 and TRBJ1-2, with D tentatively TRBD1 (6 bases). The ends were cut back, 6 bases at V and 7 bases at J, with 18 bases in the middle. The CDR3 contains 14 residues.